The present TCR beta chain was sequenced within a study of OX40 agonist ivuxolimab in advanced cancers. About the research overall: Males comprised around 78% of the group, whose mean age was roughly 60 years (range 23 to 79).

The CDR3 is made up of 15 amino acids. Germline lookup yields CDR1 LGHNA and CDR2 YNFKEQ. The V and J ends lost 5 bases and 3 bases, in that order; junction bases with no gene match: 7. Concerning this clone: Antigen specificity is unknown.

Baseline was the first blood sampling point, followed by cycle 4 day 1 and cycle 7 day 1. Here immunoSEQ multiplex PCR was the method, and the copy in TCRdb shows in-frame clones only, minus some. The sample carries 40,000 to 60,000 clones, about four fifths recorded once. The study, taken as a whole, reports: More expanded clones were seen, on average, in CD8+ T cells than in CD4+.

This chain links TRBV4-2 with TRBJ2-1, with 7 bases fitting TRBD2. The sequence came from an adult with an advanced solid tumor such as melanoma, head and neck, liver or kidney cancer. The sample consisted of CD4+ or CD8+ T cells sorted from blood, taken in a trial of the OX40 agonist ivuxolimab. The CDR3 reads CASSLEQRGYNEQFF. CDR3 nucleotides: TGTGCCAGCAGCTTGGAACAGCGGGGCTACAATGAGCAGTTCTTC.